These T cell receptor beta chains were read from a single sample in a study of regulatory T cells in long-lasting Graves disease. From the multiplex PCR reads, TCRdb called clonotypes with MiXCR, one entry per CDR3 protein. The table has about 660,000 distinct CDR3 sequences, about 30% seen once. Here the sequenced sample was peripheral blood mononuclear cells (PBMCs), taken when the disease was refractory, from a patient treated with antithyroid drugs. The receptor set was obtained from a female donor with Graves disease. Both conserved end residues are part of each CDR3. D genes are given only for firm matches. Clone size is shown for a subset of rows, as once, few, many or a class of expanded clone.

abundance	d_gene	j_gene	v_gene	CDR3aa	CDR3nt
many	NA	TRBJ1-2	TRBV12-5	CASGPGFAYGYTF	TGTGCTAGTGGTCCAGGATTCGCCTATGGCTACACCTTC
few	NA	TRBJ1-4	TRBV27	CASSFWGFANEKLFF	TGTGCCAGCAGTTTTTGGGGTTTTGCTAATGAAAAACTGTTTTTT
NA	NA	TRBJ1-2	TRBV24-1	CATSDIRENYGYTF	TGTGCCACCAGTGACATCAGGGAGAACTATGGCTACACCTTC
NA	NA	TRBJ1-6	TRBV11-2	CASSSNRAGNSPLHF	TGTGCCAGCAGCTCAAACCGGGCAGGAAATTCACCCCTCCACTTT
NA	TRBD1	TRBJ1-5	TRBV27	CASSSDRRSNQPQHF	TGTGCCAGCAGCTCGGACAGGCGTAGCAATCAGCCCCAGCATTTT
NA	NA	TRBJ2-5	TRBV5-4	CASSNGGPAEETQYF	TGTGCCAGCAGCAACGGCGGGCCGGCGGAGGAGACCCAGTACTTC
NA	TRBD2	TRBJ2-7	TRBV13	CASSWGTSGTYEQYF	TGTGCCAGCAGCTGGGGGACTAGCGGCACCTACGAGCAGTACTTC
few	NA	TRBJ2-7	TRBV11-2	CASRPGTSYEQYF	TGTGCCAGCAGACCTGGGACATCCTACGAGCAGTACTTC
NA	NA	TRBJ2-7	TRBV28	CASSIKRIAGATSTEQYF	TGTGCCAGCTCAATAAAAAGGATTGCGGGGGCCACCTCCACCGAGCAGTACTTC
NA	NA	TRBJ1-1	TRBV19	CASSMRGFLNTEAFF	TGTGCCAGTAGTATGAGGGGATTCTTGAACACTGAAGCTTTCTTT
few	NA	TRBJ2-2	TRBV19	CASSIGRAPPAGELFF	TGTGCCAGTAGTATCGGTCGGGCCCCCCCCGCCGGGGAGCTGTTTTTT
few	TRBD2	TRBJ2-7	TRBV11-2	CASSQGRGEQYF	TGTGCCAGCAGTCAAGGGAGGGGTGAGCAGTACTTC
NA	TRBD2	TRBJ2-5	TRBV10-3	CAISGRLAGGQETQHF	TGTGCCATCAGTGGGAGACTAGCGGGAGGTCAAGAGACCCAGCACTTC
NA	NA	TRBJ1-5	TRBV6-1	CASSADRRHSNQPQHF	TGTGCCAGCAGTGCTGACAGGAGACATAGCAATCAGCCCCAGCATTTT
NA	TRBD2	TRBJ2-5	TRBV30	CAWRGTSGQETQYF	TGTGCCTGGAGGGGGACTAGCGGACAAGAGACCCAGTACTTC
few	TRBD1	TRBJ1-1	TRBV20-1	CSVRDRGVRTEAFF	TGCAGTGTCCGGGACAGGGGGGTTCGGACTGAAGCTTTCTTT
NA	TRBD1	TRBJ2-5	TRBV6-4	CAGPQRVRDREDETQYF	TGTGCCGGCCCGCAGAGGGTCCGGGACAGGGAGGACGAGACCCAGTACTTC
few	TRBD1	TRBJ1-2	TRBV6-5	CASSYTITDRVGTSGYTF	TGTGCCAGCAGTTACACTATTACGGACAGGGTCGGCACTAGTGGCTACACCTTC
few	NA	TRBJ1-6	TRBV2	CASSGALEIHF	TGTGCCAGCAGTGGAGCCTTGGAAATCCACTTT
NA	TRBD1	TRBJ2-2	TRBV5-5	CASKFDRANTGELFF	TGCGCCAGCAAATTCGACAGGGCAAACACCGGGGAGCTGTTTTTT
NA	NA	TRBJ1-2	TRBV14	CASSPRVTYNYGYTF	TGTGCCAGCAGCCCCCGGGTCACTTATAACTATGGCTACACCTTC
many	NA	TRBJ1-5	TRBV6-1	CASSALPKEYSNQPQHF	TGTGCCAGCTCAGCCCTTCCAAAGGAGTATAGCAATCAGCCCCAGCATTTT
NA	NA	TRBJ1-2	TRBV12-3/TRBV12-4	CASSLDLTPDYGYTF	TGTGCCAGCAGTTTAGATTTGACACCGGACTATGGCTACACCTTC
few	NA	TRBJ1-5	TRBV12-5	CASGSTVWPQHF	TGTGCTAGTGGTTCGACGGTCTGGCCCCAGCATTTT
many	NA	TRBJ1-2	TRBV2	CASSEGTPNYGYTF	TGTGCCAGCAGTGAAGGGACGCCTAACTATGGCTACACCTTC
NA	NA	TRBJ1-1	TRBV5-1	CASSATGTMPAFF	TGCGCCAGCAGCGCCACAGGGACAATGCCAGCTTTCTTT
once	NA	TRBJ2-2	TRBV5-5	CASSRGRVGGDTGELFF	TGTGCCAGCAGCCGGGGGCGGGTCGGGGGAGACACCGGGGAGCTGTTTTTT
NA	NA	TRBJ2-7	TRBV29-1	CSVGGPYEQYF	TGCAGCGTTGGTGGCCCCTACGAGCAGTACTTC
NA	TRBD1	TRBJ2-2	TRBV30	CAWSYRGIAGELFF	TGTGCCTGGTCTTACAGGGGTATAGCCGGGGAGCTGTTTTTT
NA	NA	TRBJ2-7	TRBV12-3/TRBV12-4	CASSLKSAGFYEQYF	TGTGCCAGCAGTTTAAAGTCCGCAGGGTTCTACGAGCAGTACTTC
NA	NA	TRBJ2-7	TRBV7-2	CASSAGYRADEQYF	TGTGCCAGCAGCGCCGGGTACCGGGCCGACGAGCAGTACTTC
few	NA	TRBJ1-1	TRBV29-1	CSVEEKGGIEAFF	TGCAGCGTTGAAGAGAAAGGAGGAATCGAAGCTTTCTTT
few	TRBD1	TRBJ2-7	TRBV6-1	CASSPTGASEQYF	TGTGCCAGCAGTCCGACAGGGGCGAGCGAGCAGTACTTC
few	TRBD1	TRBJ2-7	TRBV6-2/TRBV6-3	CTTGETGGSFYEQYF	TGTACCACAGGGGAGACAGGGGGAAGTTTTTACGAGCAGTACTTC
many	NA	TRBJ2-6	TRBV6-1	CASSDPSSGANVLTF	TGTGCCAGCAGTGATCCGTCCTCTGGGGCCAACGTCCTGACTTTC
few	TRBD1	TRBJ1-1	TRBV4-2	CASSHPEGQRMNTEAFF	TGTGCCAGCAGCCACCCCGAGGGACAGCGCATGAACACTGAAGCTTTCTTT
NA	NA	TRBJ2-4	TRBV30	CAWSVPGVKNIQYF	TGTGCCTGGAGTGTACCAGGGGTCAAAAACATTCAGTACTTC
few	NA	TRBJ2-5	TRBV20-1	CSAMWLGREETQYF	TGCAGTGCTATGTGGTTGGGGCGAGAAGAGACCCAGTACTTC
few	NA	TRBJ1-1	TRBV18	CASSPPWQMNTEAFF	TGTGCCAGCTCACCACCGTGGCAGATGAACACTGAAGCTTTCTTT
many	TRBD1	TRBJ1-5	TRBV28	CASRWDRGLNQPQHF	TGTGCCAGCAGGTGGGACAGGGGGCTCAATCAGCCCCAGCATTTT
few	TRBD2	TRBJ2-5	TRBV28	CASSVRSTSWETQYF	TGTGCCAGCAGTGTCCGTTCGACTAGCTGGGAGACCCAGTACTTC
NA	NA	TRBJ2-2	TRBV7-3	CASSFGLGGELFF	TGTGCCAGCAGCTTTGGGTTGGGCGGGGAGCTGTTTTTT
NA	TRBD1	TRBJ1-3	TRBV7-2	CASSFVQGAGNTIYF	TGTGCCAGCAGCTTTGTGCAGGGGGCTGGAAACACCATATATTTT
few	NA	TRBJ2-7	TRBV29-1	CSAGVGPHEQYF	TGCAGCGCAGGTGTAGGTCCCCACGAGCAGTACTTC
few	TRBD1	TRBJ2-7	TRBV2	CASSGLGTGLYEQYF	TGTGCCAGCAGTGGACTTGGGACAGGGCTCTACGAGCAGTACTTC
NA	TRBD2	TRBJ2-7	TRBV3-1	CASSQEGGVPYEQYF	TGTGCCAGCAGCCAAGAGGGGGGGGTCCCCTACGAGCAGTACTTC
many	NA	TRBJ2-7	TRBV7-6	CASSLDIWDEQYF	TGTGCCAGCAGCTTAGATATCTGGGACGAGCAGTACTTC
few	NA	TRBJ2-7	TRBV28	CASSPRTRIWEQYF	TGTGCCAGCAGTCCCCGGACACGGATATGGGAGCAGTACTTC
many	TRBD1	TRBJ2-5	TRBV12-3/TRBV12-4	CASSPGTGGLRETQYF	TGTGCCAGCAGCCCCGGGACAGGGGGTTTGAGGGAGACCCAGTACTTC
NA	TRBD2	TRBJ2-5	TRBV7-9	CASSSGLAGSRYQETQYF	TGTGCCAGCAGCTCGGGACTAGCGGGAAGCAGGTACCAAGAGACCCAGTACTTC
few	TRBD2	TRBJ2-7	TRBV12-3/TRBV12-4	CASSDEELAGTYEQYF	TGTGCCAGCAGTGATGAGGAGCTAGCGGGAACCTACGAGCAGTACTTC